What follows are 32 T cell receptor beta chains derived from one specimen sequenced in a study of blood T cell repertoires in COVID-19. Here immunoSEQ multiplex PCR was the method, and the copy in TCRdb shows in-frame clones only, minus some. The table lists fewer than 450,000 clones, around 89% of them singletons. Sequencing was performed on PBMCs or T cells enriched from blood (not recorded which). The origin of the receptors is a woman younger than 35 who had recovered from COVID-19.

This chain connects TRBV6-5 to TRBJ2-7, with unresolved D. This CDR3 spans 13 amino acids. Germline CDR1 MNHEY, CDR2 SVGAGI. With 2 bases removed from V and 3 bases from J, the gap between germline ends came to 8 bases. CDR3 nucleotide sequence: TGTGCCAGCAGTTACGATCCACTCTACGAGCAGTACTTC. Its translation is CASSYDPLYEQYF.

This clone was found once. The J gene is TRBJ1-2, the V gene TRBV5-1, with 7 bases aligning to TRBD1. The CDR3 length is 14 residues. Germline lookup yields CDR1 SGHRS and CDR2 YFSETQ. V trimming: 4 bases; J trimming: 8 bases; junction bases outside the gene matches: 11. The CDR3 sequence: CASSTQGDRLGYTF. For the CDR3, the DNA is TGCGCCAGCAGCACGCAGGGGGATCGTTTGGGCTACACCTTC.

In DNA form, the CDR3 reads TGCGCCAGCAGCCAAGTGACAGGGTACACAGATACGCAGTATTTT. It specifies CASSQVTGYTDTQYF. This chain joins TRBV4-1 and TRBJ2-3, with 7 bases fitting TRBD1. Per germline, CDR1 MGHRA and CDR2 YSYEKL. This CDR3 has 15 residues. The V and J ends lost 1 base and 2 bases, in that order; junction bases with no gene match: 3.

V and J are TRBV10-3 and TRBJ1-6; D is unresolved. Trimming left V 7 bases short and J 0 bases short, with 10 bases between. The germline gives CDR1 ENHRY, CDR2 SYGVKD. The CDR3 has 15 amino acids. The DNA of the CDR3 is TGTGCCATCATGGCAGACAACTCCTATAATTCACCCCTCCACTTT. Protein product: CAIMADNSYNSPLHF.

The chain uses TRBV6-5 and TRBJ1-1; 7 nucleotides line up with TRBD1. The CDR3 runs to 15 residues. The germline gives CDR1 MNHEY, CDR2 SVGAGI. Trimming at V came to 2 bases and at J to 1 base, leaving 4 bases not matched to a gene. The CDR3 DNA is TGTGCCAGCAGTTACAGGGGGCTGCCGAACACTGAAGCTTTCTTT. It is translated as CASSYRGLPNTEAFF.

In nucleotides, the CDR3 is TGTGCCAGCAGATCAGGGGGTTTGGACACAGATACGCAGTATTTT. Translated, it gives CASRSGGLDTDTQYF. The J gene is TRBJ2-3, the V gene TRBV6-5, with 7 bases lining up with TRBD1. The CDR3 is 15 amino acids. Per germline, CDR1 MNHEY and CDR2 SVGAGI. Trimming at V came to 6 bases and at J to 2 bases, leaving 8 bases not matched to a gene.

This chain links TRBV7-9 with TRBJ1-5; TRBD1 agrees at 7 bases. Trimming at V came to 4 bases and at J to 5 bases, leaving 2 bases not matched to a gene. Germline-derived CDR1 and CDR2 are SEHNR and FQNEAQ (reference sequence). The CDR3 contains 13 residues. The CDR3 DNA reads TGTGCCAGCAGCTCTACAGGGGATCAGCCCCAGCATTTT. Its protein is CASSSTGDQPQHF. Supplemented by reference TRBV7-9 and TRBJ1-5, the full variable domain reads DTGVSQNPRHKITKRGQNVTFRCDPISEHNRLYWYRQTLGQGPEFLTYFQNEAQLEKSRLLSDRFSAERPKGSFSTLEIQRTEQGDSAMYLCASSSTGDQPQHFGDGTRLSIL.

This clone turned up a few times. The chain links TRBV2 to TRBJ1-2; 7 bases are shared with TRBD1. Trimming took 6 bases from V and 4 from J; bases not matched to a gene: 8. CDR1 and CDR2 from the germline V gene are SNHLY and FYNNEI. This CDR3 has 14 amino acids. The CDR3: CASRTRQGTYGYTF. The CDR3 DNA sequence: TGTGCCAGCAGGACCCGACAGGGCACCTATGGCTACACCTTC.

The chain carries TRBV14 and TRBJ1-1, with TRBD1 as a possible D gene (6 bases). This CDR3 has 14 amino acids. V lost 4 bases and J 6 bases, leaving 15 bases between the germline ends. Germline V lookup: CDR1 SGHDN, CDR2 FVKESK. DNA for the CDR3: TGTGCCAGCAGCCTTGCAGGGGTTTCTGCTGAAGCTTTCTTT. Translating it yields CASSLAGVSAEAFF.

This clone is a singleton in its sample. J is TRBJ2-5 and V is TRBV14; perhaps TRBD2 as D (6 bases). The V gene's germline CDR1 is SGHDN and CDR2 FVKESK. The CDR3 has 15 amino acids. V lost 0 bases to trimming and J lost 7 bases, with 15 bases between them. Written as DNA, the CDR3 is TGTGCCAGCAGCCAAGACGCGGGACCGGGTGGGACCCAGTACTTC. This gives the protein CASSQDAGPGGTQYF.

In nucleotides, the CDR3 is TGTGCCAGCAGTTGGGGGGGCAGTTCTGAAAAACTGTTTTTT. Protein product: CASSWGGSSEKLFF. The chain recombines TRBV27 with TRBJ1-4; perhaps TRBD1 as D (6 bases). From germline, CDR1 is MNHEY and CDR2 SMNVEV (reference sequence). The V and J ends lost 4 bases and 7 bases respectively, with 13 bases between them. This CDR3 has 14 residues.

J is TRBJ2-7 and V is TRBV2; D unresolved. Per germline, CDR1 SNHLY and CDR2 FYNNEI. The V gene lost 7 bases and the J gene lost 3 bases, with 4 bases spanning the gap. The CDR3 sequence is 10 residues long. CDR3 region: CASTSYEQYF. As DNA, the CDR3 is TGTGCCAGCACGAGCTACGAGCAGTACTTC.

The chain carries TRBV6-5 and TRBJ1-5; D is possibly TRBD1 (6 bases). The V end lost 6 bases, the J end lost 6 bases, and 15 bases lay between the germline ends. CDR3 size: 14 residues. Germline values: CDR1 MNHEY, CDR2 SVGAGI. The DNA for the CDR3 is TGTGCCAGCAGCCTTAACAGGGAAGGTCAGCCCCAGCATTTT. Amino acid sequence: CASSLNREGQPQHF.

V usage is TRBV14 and J usage is TRBJ1-4; D remains ambiguous. The CDR3 totals 16 residues. Trimming took 1 base from V and 0 from J, leaving 9 bases between them. Germline V CDR1 and CDR2: SGHDN, FVKESK. This CDR3 is CASSQVSGSTNEKLFF. The CDR3 nucleotides read TGTGCCAGCAGCCAAGTGTCCGGTTCAACTAATGAAAAACTGTTTTTT. Variable domain in full (rest from reference TRBV14 and TRBJ1-4): EAGVTQFPSHSVIEKGQTVTLRCDPISGHDNLYWYRRVMGKEIKFLLHFVKESKQDESGMPNNRFLAERTGGTYSTLKVQPAELEDSGVYFCASSQVSGSTNEKLFFGSGTQLSVL.

The J gene is TRBJ1-1, the V gene TRBV12-3 or TRBV12-4; D gene uncertain. The CDR3 runs 12 residues. Trimming stripped 6 bases from V and 7 bases from J, with 12 bases between. The CDR3 is CASSHPGGEAFF. The CDR3, as DNA: TGTGCCAGCAGCCACCCGGGAGGTGAAGCTTTCTTT.

V and J are TRBV21-1 and TRBJ1-5; the table's D gene call, TRBD1, was not cross checked with the DNA. TRBV21-1 corresponds to a pseudogene. This CDR3 region has 15 residues. CDR3 residues: CASSSLDRINQPQHF. Here the CDR3 DNA reads TGTGCCAGCAGCTCTCTTGACAGGATAAATCAGCCCCAGCATTTT.

The chain has TRBV28 and TRBJ2-2, with a possible D match to TRBD2 (7 bases). This CDR3 comprises 14 residues. V dropped 8 bases and J dropped 4 bases, with 14 bases sitting between them. Per the germline V gene, CDR1 is MDHEN and CDR2 is SYDVKM. The CDR3 protein is CASLGGGSTGELFF. The CDR3 bases are TGTGCCAGCCTGGGGGGGGGCAGCACCGGGGAGCTGTTTTTT. Based on the CDR3 plus reference TRBV28 and TRBJ2-2, the full variable domain is DVKVTQSSRYLVKRTGEKVFLECVQDMDHENMFWYRQDPGLGLRLIYFSYDVKMKEKGDIPEGYSVSREKKERFSLILESASTNQTSMYLCASLGGGSTGELFFGEGSRLTVL.

The rearrangement joins TRBV19 to TRBJ2-5; the match to TRBD2 covers 10 bases. The germline CDR1 and CDR2 sequences are LNHDA and SQIVND (reference sequence). This CDR3 contains 18 residues. The J segment lost 5 bases and the V segment lost 6 bases, leaving 18 bases of the junction unmatched. CDR3 sequence reads: CASRSLAGDSRHGETQYF. CDR3 DNA sequence: TGTGCCAGTAGGAGTCTAGCGGGGGATAGTCGCCACGGGGAGACCCAGTACTTC.

The chain has TRBV4-1 and TRBJ1-6, with D possibly matching TRBD1 (5 bases). V lost 0 bases and J 10 bases, leaving 10 bases between the germline ends. CDR1 is MGHRA, CDR2 YSYEKL, per germline. This CDR3 region has 14 residues. CDR3 sequence (DNA): TGCGCCAGCAGCCAAGATGGAAGGGGCTCACCCCTCCACTTT. Its translation: CASSQDGRGSPLHF.

The chain uses TRBV30 and TRBJ1-1, with TRBD1 matching 8 bases. The trim removed 2 bases at V and 5 bases at J, leaving 13 bases unmatched. The CDR3 contains 16 residues. Germline values: CDR1 GTSNPN, CDR2 SVGIG (reference sequence). The CDR3 DNA is TGTGCCTGGAGTAGGTGGGCAGGGGGCATGAGGACTGAAGCTTTCTTT. It specifies CAWSRWAGGMRTEAFF. Supplemented by reference TRBV30 and TRBJ1-1, the full variable domain reads SQTIHQWPATLVQPVGSPLSLECTVEGTSNPNLYWYRQAAGRGLQLLFYSVGIGQISSEVPQNLSASRPQDRQFILSSKKLLLSDSGFYLCAWSRWAGGMRTEAFFGQGTRLTVV.

This sequence joins TRBV7-2 and TRBJ1-6; no definite D call. CDR3 length: 14 amino acids. Deletions cut 3 bases from V and 4 bases from J, with 7 bases between. CDR1 is SGHTA, CDR2 FQGNSA, per germline. CDR3 residues: CASSFEQYNSPLHF. The CDR3 DNA sequence: TGTGCCAGCAGCTTCGAACAGTATAATTCACCCCTCCACTTT.

The chain is built from TRBV3-1 (or the pseudogene TRBV3-2) and TRBJ2-1, with TRBD2 matching over 8 bases. The CDR3 contains 17 residues. Germline V CDR1 and CDR2: LGHDT, YNNKEL (reference sequence). V lost 4 bases to trimming and J lost 6 bases; unmatched junction nucleotides: 14. The CDR3 bases are TGTGCCAGCAGCCCACCCCCGGCGGGACTAGGGTTCAATGAGCAGTTCTTC. Translating gives CASSPPPAGLGFNEQFF.

This chain joins TRBV9 and TRBJ2-3; TRBD2 matches at 8 bases. Per germline, CDR1 SGDLS and CDR2 YYNGEE. The trim removed 0 bases at V and 2 bases at J, leaving 5 bases unmatched. This CDR3 has 16 residues. The CDR3 sequence: CASSVEAAGDTDTQYF. The CDR3, as DNA: TGTGCCAGCAGCGTAGAAGCAGCGGGGGACACAGATACGCAGTATTTT.

The V call is TRBV20-1, the J call TRBJ2-7; a possible D gene is TRBD2 (5 bases). The germline V gene has CDR1 DFQATT and CDR2 SNEGSKA (reference sequence). V was trimmed by 3 bases and J by 5 bases, leaving 17 bases between them. This CDR3 spans 14 amino acids. CDR3 sequence reads: CSASPQRRRDEQYF. As DNA, the CDR3 is TGCAGTGCTAGTCCCCAGCGGCGAAGGGACGAGCAGTACTTC.

The gene calls are TRBV7-9 and TRBJ1-2; perhaps TRBD1 as D (5 bases). Trimming removed 5 bases at V and 1 base at J, with 8 bases between. The CDR3 covers 13 residues. CDR1 is SEHNR and CDR2 is FQNEAQ in the germline V gene (reference sequence). The CDR3 region has the DNA TGTGCCAGCAGCCTCGACAGTAACTATGGCTACACCTTC. Amino acid sequence: CASSLDSNYGYTF.

The chain recombines TRBV4-1 with TRBJ2-1; TRBD1 matches 8 bases. This CDR3 region has 15 residues. Germline CDR1 and CDR2: MGHRA and YSYEKL. Trimming took 3 bases from V and 2 from J; bases not matched to a gene: 3. CDR3 DNA sequence: TGCGCCAGCAGCCAGGGGACAGGAACCTACAATGAGCAGTTCTTC. Translated: CASSQGTGTYNEQFF.

The J gene is TRBJ1-4, the V gene TRBV4-3, with 8 bases matching TRBD1. The ends lost 5 bases at V and 6 bases at J; junction bases unmatched: 8. Germline V lookup: CDR1 LGHNA, CDR2 YSLEER. The CDR3 extends over 15 amino acids. The CDR3 spells CASSKTRGLDEKLFF. CDR3 nucleotide sequence: TGCGCCAGCAGCAAAACCAGGGGGCTTGATGAAAAACTGTTTTTT.

The chain joins TRBV19 to TRBJ1-5; D is ambiguous. The V end was cut by 4 bases, the J end by 0 bases, with 19 bases between. From germline, CDR1 is LNHDA and CDR2 SQIVND (reference sequence). The CDR3 extends over 18 amino acids. CDR3 bases: TGTGCCAGTAGTACTGGCAAGGACTCCTTCTATAGCAATCAGCCCCAGCATTTT. Amino acids: CASSTGKDSFYSNQPQHF.

The V call is TRBV7-3, the J call TRBJ2-1; 9 nucleotides match TRBD1. The germline V gene encodes CDR1 SGHTA and CDR2 FQGTGA. The CDR3 is 15 residues long. With V trimmed by 6 bases and J by 6 bases, 9 bases remained unmatched. CDR3 loop: CASRYTGGASNEQFF. The CDR3 DNA reads as TGTGCCAGCAGATACACAGGGGGCGCTTCCAATGAGCAGTTCTTC.

J is TRBJ1-1 and V is TRBV11-2; D is unresolved. V dropped 3 bases and J dropped 1 base, with 15 bases sitting between them. Germline assignment: CDR1 SGHAT and CDR2 FQNNGV. The CDR3 is made up of 16 amino acids. The CDR3 bases are TGTGCCAGCAGCTTGAGTCAAGAATATACGAACACTGAAGCTTTCTTT. Translated, it gives CASSLSQEYTNTEAFF.

The chain employs TRBV7-9 and TRBJ2-5; 12 nucleotides line up with TRBD2. Germline assignment: CDR1 SEHNR and CDR2 FQNEAQ (reference sequence). CDR3 length equals 16 residues. V trimming: 2 bases; J trimming: 5 bases; junction bases outside the gene matches: 6. CDR3 sequence: CASSLTTSGGMETQYF. The CDR3 DNA reads TGTGCCAGCAGCTTAACCACTAGCGGGGGGATGGAGACCCAGTACTTC.

The chain is built from TRBV2 and TRBJ1-2; D is undetermined. V was clipped by 7 bases and J by 4 bases, with 10 bases between them. The CDR3 runs to 12 residues. The germline CDR1 and CDR2 sequences are SNHLY and FYNNEI. CDR3 bases: TGTGCCAGCACGATGGTAGCCTATGGCTACACCTTC. This gives the protein CASTMVAYGYTF.